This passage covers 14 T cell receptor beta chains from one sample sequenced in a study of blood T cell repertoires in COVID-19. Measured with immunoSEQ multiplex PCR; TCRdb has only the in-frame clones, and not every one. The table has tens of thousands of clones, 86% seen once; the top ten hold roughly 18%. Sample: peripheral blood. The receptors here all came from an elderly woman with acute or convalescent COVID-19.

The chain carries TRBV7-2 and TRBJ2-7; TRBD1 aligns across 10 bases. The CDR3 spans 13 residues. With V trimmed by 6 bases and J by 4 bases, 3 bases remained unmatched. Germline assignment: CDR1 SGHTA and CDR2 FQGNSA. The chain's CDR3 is CASRLGQGYEQYF. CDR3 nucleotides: TGTGCCAGCAGGTTGGGACAGGGGTACGAGCAGTACTTC.

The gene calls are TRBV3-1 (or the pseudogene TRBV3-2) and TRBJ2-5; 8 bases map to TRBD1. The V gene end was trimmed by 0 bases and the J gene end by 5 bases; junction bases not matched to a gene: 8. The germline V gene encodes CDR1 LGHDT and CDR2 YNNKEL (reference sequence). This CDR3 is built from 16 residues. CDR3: CASSQDWAGGRETQYF. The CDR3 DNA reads TGTGCCAGCAGCCAAGATTGGGCAGGGGGCCGTGAGACCCAGTACTTC.

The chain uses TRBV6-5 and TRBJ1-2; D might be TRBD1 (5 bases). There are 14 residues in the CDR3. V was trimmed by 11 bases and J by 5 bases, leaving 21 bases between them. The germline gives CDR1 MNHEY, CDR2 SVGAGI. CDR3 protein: CACGSRGGTYGYTF. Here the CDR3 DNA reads TGTGCCTGCGGGAGTCGTGGGGGAACATATGGCTACACCTTC.

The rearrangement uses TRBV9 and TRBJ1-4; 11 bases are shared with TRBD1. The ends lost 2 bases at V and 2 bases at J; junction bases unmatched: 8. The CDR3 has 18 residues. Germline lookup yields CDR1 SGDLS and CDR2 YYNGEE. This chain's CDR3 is CASSVGSGTGGTNEKLFF. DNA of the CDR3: TGTGCCAGCAGCGTTGGGTCCGGGACAGGGGGTACTAATGAAAAACTGTTTTTT.

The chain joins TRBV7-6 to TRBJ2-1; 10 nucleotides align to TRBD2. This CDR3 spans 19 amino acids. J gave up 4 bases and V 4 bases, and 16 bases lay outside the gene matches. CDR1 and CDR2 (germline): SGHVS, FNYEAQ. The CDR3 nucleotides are TGTGCCAGCAGCTCTGTAGCGGGAGGCCCGATCAACGCTTACAATGAGCAGTTCTTC. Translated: CASSSVAGGPINAYNEQFF.

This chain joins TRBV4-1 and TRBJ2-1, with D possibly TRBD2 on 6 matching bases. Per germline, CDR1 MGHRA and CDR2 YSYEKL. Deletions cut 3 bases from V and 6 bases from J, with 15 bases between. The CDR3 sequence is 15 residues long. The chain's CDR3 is CASSQLGLGGNEQFF. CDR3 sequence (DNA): TGCGCCAGCAGCCAGTTGGGACTTGGAGGCAATGAGCAGTTCTTC.

The CDR3, as DNA: TGTGCTAGTGGTTTGGCTAGCGGGGGGGCCTACGAGCAGTACTTC. It specifies CASGLASGGAYEQYF. V usage is TRBV12-5 and J usage is TRBJ2-7; TRBD2 aligns across 12 bases. V lost 1 base, J lost 2 bases, and 0 bases stayed unmatched. Germline V CDR1 and CDR2: LGHNT, FRNRAP. The CDR3 length is 15 residues.

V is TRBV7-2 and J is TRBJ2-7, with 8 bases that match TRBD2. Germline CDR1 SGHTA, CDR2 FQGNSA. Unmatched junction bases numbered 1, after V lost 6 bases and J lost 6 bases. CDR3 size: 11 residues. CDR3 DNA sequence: TGTGCCAGCAGGCGGGAGGTCGAGCAGTACTTC. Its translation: CASRREVEQYF.

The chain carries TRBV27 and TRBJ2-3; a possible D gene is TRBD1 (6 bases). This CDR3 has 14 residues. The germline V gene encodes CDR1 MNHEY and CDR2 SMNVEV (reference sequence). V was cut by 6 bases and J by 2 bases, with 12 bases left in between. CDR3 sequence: CASRPRQVTDTQYF. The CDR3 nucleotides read TGTGCCAGCAGGCCTAGACAGGTCACAGATACGCAGTATTTT.

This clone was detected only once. DNA for the CDR3: TGTGCCAGCAGCGTAGCTGGAGCGGGAGGGCCCGGGGAGCAGTTCTTC. Amino acids: CASSVAGAGGPGEQFF. The chain is built from TRBV9 and TRBJ2-1; TRBD2 agrees at 10 bases. J was trimmed by 10 bases and V by 0 bases; bases with no gene match: 10. The germline V gene encodes CDR1 SGDLS and CDR2 YYNGEE. This CDR3 has 16 residues.

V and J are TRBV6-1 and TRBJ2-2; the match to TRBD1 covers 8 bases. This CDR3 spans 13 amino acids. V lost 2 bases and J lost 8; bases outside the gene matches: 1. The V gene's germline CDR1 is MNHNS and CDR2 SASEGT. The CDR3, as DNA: TGTGCCAGCAGTGAACAGGGGGCAGGGGAGCTGTTTTTT. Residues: CASSEQGAGELFF.

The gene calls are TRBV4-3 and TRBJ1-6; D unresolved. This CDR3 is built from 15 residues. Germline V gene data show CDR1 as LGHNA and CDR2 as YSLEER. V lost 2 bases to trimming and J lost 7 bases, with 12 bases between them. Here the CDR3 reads CASSQSRAGNSPLHF. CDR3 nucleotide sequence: TGCGCCAGCAGCCAAAGTCGAGCCGGGAATTCACCCCTCCACTTT.

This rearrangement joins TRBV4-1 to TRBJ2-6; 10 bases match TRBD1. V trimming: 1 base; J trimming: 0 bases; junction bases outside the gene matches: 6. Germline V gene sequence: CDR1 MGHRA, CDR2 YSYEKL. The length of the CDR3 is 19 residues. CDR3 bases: TGCGCCAGCAGCCAAGCCTGGGACAGGGGCGCCTCTGGGGCCAACGTCCTGACTTTC. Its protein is CASSQAWDRGASGANVLTF.

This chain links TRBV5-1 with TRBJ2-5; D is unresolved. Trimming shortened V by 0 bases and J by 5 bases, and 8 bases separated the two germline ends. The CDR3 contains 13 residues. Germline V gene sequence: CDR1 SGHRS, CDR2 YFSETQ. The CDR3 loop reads CASSLDSGETQYF. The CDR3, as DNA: TGCGCCAGCAGCTTGGACAGTGGGGAGACCCAGTACTTC.